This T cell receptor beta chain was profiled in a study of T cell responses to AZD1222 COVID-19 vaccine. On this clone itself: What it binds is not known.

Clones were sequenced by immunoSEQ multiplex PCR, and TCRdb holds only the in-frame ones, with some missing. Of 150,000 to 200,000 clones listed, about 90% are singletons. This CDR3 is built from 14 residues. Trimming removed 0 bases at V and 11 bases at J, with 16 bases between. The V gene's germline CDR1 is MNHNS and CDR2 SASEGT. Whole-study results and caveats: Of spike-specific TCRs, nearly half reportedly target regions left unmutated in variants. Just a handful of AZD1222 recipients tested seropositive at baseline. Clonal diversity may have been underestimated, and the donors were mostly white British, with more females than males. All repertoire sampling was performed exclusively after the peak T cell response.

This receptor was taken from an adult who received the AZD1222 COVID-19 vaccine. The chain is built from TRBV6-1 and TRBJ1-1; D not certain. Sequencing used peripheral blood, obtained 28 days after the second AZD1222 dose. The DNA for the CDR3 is TGTGCCAGCAGTGAAGCCGGGGTAGGACGCAACGCTTTCTTT. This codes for CASSEAGVGRNAFF.